The T cell receptor (beta chain) described here comes from a study of T-cell reconstitution after alpha-beta-depleted transplantation in children. Study observations and caveats: Surviving recipient T cells and thymic progenitors underlay high day-60 TCRbeta diversity in some patients.

This CDR3 contains 13 residues. Germline V CDR1 and CDR2: MDHEN, SYDVKM. The ends lost 7 bases at V and 5 bases at J; junction bases unmatched: 7. A note on this clonotype: What it binds is unknown.

A library of TCRbeta sequences, prepared with unique molecular identifiers, was generated. Each CDR3 protein is one row after TCRdb ran MiXCR on the PCR reads. Of about 98,000 distinct CDR3 sequences listed, about 22% were seen once; the top ten hold about 21%. The chain is built from TRBV28 and TRBJ2-7; 8 bases fit TRBD2. The specimen comprised PBMCs, sampled before TCRalphabeta/CD19-depleted stem cell transplant. This receptor was obtained from a boy between 2 and 15 years old with acute lymphoblastic leukemia, due to receive a stem cell transplant. The chain's CDR3 is CASIGGVRDEQYF. CDR3 DNA: TGTGCCAGCATCGGGGGGGTGAGGGACGAGCAGTACTTC.